The clone carrying this T cell receptor (beta chain) has more than one count but fewer than ten. The antigen is unknown. The data were obtained in a study of blood T cells in healthy people across ages. The ends were cut back, 7 bases at V and 3 bases at J, with 14 bases in the middle. This CDR3 contains 14 residues. CDR1 and CDR2 from the germline V gene are MNHNS and SASEGT. Alongside a J-beta primer mix, a sample-barcoded 5' primer served in a second PCR lasting about 7 to 11 cycles. Each cDNA molecule was tagged by a template-switch adaptor that had 12 random nucleotides. MiXCR, applied by TCRdb to the 5' RACE reads, yields one record per CDR3 protein. The sample consists of 1.5 million to 2 million distinct CDR3 sequences, roughly 30% of them appearing once. Whole-study results and caveats: Across the age range, TCR beta diversity per million T cells fell in a roughly linear way. In the absence of known donor CMV status, changes in expanded clonotypes were possibly confounded.

The TCR sequence derives from a woman in her twenties or thirties in good health. Sequencing input: blood. The chain couples TRBV6-1 to TRBJ2-3; D is unresolved. The CDR3 DNA sequence: TGTGCCAGCATGTCTAGGTCAGCGACAGATACGCAGTATTTT. The encoded protein is CASMSRSATDTQYF.